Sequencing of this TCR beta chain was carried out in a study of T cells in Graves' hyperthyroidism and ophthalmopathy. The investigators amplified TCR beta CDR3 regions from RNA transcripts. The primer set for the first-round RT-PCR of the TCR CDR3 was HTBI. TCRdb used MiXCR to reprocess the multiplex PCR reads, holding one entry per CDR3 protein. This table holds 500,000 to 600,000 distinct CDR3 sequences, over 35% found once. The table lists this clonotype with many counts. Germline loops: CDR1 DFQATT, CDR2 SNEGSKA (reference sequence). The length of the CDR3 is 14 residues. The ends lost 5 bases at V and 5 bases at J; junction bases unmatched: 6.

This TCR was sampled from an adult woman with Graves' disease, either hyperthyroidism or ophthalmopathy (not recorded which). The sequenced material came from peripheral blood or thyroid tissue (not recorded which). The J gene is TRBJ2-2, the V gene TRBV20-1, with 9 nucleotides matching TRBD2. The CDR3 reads CSAPLAGRTGELFF. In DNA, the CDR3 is TGCAGTGCTCCTCTAGCGGGACGGACCGGGGAGCTGTTTTTT.